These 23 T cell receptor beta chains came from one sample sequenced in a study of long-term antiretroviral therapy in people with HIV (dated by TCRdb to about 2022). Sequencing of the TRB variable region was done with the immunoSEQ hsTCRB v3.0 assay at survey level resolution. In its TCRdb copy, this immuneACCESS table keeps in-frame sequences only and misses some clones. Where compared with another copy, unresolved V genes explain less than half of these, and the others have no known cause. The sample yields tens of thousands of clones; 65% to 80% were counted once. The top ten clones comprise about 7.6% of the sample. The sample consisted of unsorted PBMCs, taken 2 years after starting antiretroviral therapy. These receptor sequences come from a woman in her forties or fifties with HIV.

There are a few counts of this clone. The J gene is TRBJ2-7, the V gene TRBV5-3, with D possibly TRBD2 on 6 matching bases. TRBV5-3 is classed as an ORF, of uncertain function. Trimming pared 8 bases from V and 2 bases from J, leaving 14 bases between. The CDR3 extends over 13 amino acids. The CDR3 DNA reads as TGTGCCAGCCGGGAGACAGTTACCTACGAGCAGTACTTC. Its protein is CASRETVTYEQYF.

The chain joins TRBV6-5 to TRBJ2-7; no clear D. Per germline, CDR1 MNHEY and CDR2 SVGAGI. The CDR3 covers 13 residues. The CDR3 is CASSYAASSEQYV. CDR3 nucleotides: TGTGCCAGCAGTTACGCGGCCTCCTCCGAGCAGTACGTC.

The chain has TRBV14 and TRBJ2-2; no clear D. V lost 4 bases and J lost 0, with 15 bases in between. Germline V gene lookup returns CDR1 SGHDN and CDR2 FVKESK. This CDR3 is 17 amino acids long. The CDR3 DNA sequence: TGTGCCAGCAGCCCCTTGATGGGGATCCCGAACACCGGGGAGCTGTTTTTT. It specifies CASSPLMGIPNTGELFF.

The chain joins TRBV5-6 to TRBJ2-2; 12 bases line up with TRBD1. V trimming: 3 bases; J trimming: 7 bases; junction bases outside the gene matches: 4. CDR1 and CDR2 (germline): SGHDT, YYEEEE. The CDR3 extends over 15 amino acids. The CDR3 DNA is TGTGCCAGCAGCTCGGGACAGGGGGCTATCGGGGAGCTGTTTTTT. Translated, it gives CASSSGQGAIGELFF.

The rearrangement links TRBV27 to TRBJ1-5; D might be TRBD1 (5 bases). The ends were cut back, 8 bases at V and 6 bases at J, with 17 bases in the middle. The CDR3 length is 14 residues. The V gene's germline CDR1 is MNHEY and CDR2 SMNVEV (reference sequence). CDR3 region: CASQPPGKSQPQHF. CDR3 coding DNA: TGTGCCAGCCAACCCCCAGGGAAAAGTCAGCCCCAGCATTTT.

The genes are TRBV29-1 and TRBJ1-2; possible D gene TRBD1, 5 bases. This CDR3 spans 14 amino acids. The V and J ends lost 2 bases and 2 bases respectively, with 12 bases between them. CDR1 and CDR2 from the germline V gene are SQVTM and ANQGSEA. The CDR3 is CSVERRGFNYGYTF. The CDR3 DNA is TGCAGCGTTGAACGGAGGGGATTCAACTATGGCTACACCTTC.

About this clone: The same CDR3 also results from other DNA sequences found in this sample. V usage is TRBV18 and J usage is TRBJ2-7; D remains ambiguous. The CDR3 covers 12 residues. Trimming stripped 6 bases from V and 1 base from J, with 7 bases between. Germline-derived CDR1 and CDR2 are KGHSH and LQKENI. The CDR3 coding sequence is TGTGCCAGCTCCCCCGGGTCCTACGAGCAGTACTTC. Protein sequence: CASSPGSYEQYF. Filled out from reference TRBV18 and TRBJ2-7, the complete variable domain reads NAGVMQNPRHLVRRRGQEARLRCSPMKGHSHVYWYRQLPEEGLKFMVYLQKENIIDESGMPKERFSAEFPKEGPSILRIQQVVRGDSAAYFCASSPGSYEQYFGPGTRLTVT.

The CDR3 here is CASSPEPYSTDTQYF. CDR3 bases: TGTGCCAGCAGCCCCGAGCCTTATAGCACAGATACGCAGTATTTT. This chain joins TRBV7-3 and TRBJ2-3, with unresolved D. This CDR3 comprises 15 residues. Trimming took 5 bases from V and 0 from J, leaving 12 bases between them. From germline, CDR1 is SGHTA and CDR2 FQGTGA.

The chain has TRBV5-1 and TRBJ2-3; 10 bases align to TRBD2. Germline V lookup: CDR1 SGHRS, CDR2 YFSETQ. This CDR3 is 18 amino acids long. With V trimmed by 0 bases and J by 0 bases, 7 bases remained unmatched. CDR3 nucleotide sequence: TGCGCCAGCAGCTTGGTGGCTAGCGGGGGCGGGAGCACAGATACGCAGTATTTT. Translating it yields CASSLVASGGGSTDTQYF.

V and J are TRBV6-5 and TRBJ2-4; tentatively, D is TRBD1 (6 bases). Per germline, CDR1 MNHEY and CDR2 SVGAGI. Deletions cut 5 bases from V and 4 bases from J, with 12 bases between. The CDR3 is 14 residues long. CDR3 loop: CASSTQDRKNIQYF. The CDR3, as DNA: TGTGCCAGCAGTACACAGGACAGAAAAAACATTCAGTACTTC.

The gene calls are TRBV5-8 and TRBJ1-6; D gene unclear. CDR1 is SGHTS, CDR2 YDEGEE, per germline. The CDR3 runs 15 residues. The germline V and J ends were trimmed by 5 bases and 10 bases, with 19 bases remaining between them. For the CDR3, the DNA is TGTGCCAGCAGGCGGGAGAACTTTTTTGGGTCACCCCTCCACTTT. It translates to CASRRENFFGSPLHF.

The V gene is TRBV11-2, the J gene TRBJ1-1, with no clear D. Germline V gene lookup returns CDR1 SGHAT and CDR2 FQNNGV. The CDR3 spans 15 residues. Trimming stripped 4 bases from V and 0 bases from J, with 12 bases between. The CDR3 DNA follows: TGTGCCAGCAGCTCCCGTGGAGCCTTGAACACTGAAGCTTTCTTT. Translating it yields CASSSRGALNTEAFF.

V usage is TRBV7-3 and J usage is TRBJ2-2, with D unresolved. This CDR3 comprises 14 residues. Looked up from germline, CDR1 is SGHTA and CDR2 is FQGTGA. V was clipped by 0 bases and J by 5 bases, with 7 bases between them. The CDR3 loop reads CASSLTSKTGELFF. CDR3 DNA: TGTGCCAGCAGCTTAACCTCCAAGACCGGGGAGCTGTTTTTT.

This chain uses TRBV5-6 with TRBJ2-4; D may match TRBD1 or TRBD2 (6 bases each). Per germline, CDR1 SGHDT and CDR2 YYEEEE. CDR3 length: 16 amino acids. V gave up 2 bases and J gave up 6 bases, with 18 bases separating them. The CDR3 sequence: CASSFVPGARGNIQYF. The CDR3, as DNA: TGTGCCAGCAGCTTCGTTCCGGGGGCGCGAGGAAACATTCAGTACTTC.

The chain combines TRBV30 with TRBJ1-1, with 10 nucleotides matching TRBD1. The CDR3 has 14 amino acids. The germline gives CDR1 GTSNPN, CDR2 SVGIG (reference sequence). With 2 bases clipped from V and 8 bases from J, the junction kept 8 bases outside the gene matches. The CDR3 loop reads CAWSSTGGTLEAFF. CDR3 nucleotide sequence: TGTGCCTGGAGTTCGACAGGGGGCACATTAGAAGCTTTCTTT.

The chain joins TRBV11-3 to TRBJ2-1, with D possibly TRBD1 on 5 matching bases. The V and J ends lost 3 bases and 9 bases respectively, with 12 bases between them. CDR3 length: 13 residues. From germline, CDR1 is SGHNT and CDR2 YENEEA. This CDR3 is CASSFAGIGEQFF. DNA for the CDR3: TGTGCCAGCAGCTTCGCAGGGATCGGTGAGCAGTTCTTC.

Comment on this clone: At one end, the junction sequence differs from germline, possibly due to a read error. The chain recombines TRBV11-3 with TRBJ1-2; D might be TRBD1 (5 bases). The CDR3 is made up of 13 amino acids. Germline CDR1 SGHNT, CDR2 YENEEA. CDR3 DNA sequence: TGTGCCAGCAGCCCTAATCAATGGACACTTGAGTCCTTC. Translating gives CASSPNQWTLESF.

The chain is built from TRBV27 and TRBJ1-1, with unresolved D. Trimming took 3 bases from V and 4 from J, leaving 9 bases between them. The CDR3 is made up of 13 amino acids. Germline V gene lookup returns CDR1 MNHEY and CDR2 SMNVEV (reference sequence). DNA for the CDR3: TGTGCCAGCAGTTTGATGGTCCTCACTGAAGCTTTCTTT. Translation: CASSLMVLTEAFF.

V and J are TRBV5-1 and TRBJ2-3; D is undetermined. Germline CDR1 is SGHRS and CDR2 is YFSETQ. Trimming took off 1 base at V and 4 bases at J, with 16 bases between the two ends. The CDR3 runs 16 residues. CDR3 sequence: CASSLSEALLPDTQYF. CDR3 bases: TGCGCCAGCAGCTTGAGTGAGGCGCTCCTACCAGATACGCAGTATTTT.

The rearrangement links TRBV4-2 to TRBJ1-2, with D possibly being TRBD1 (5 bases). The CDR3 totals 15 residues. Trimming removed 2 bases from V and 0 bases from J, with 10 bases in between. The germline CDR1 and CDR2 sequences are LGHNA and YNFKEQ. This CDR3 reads CASSQKETANYGYTF. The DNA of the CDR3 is TGTGCCAGCAGCCAAAAGGAGACAGCTAACTATGGCTACACCTTC.

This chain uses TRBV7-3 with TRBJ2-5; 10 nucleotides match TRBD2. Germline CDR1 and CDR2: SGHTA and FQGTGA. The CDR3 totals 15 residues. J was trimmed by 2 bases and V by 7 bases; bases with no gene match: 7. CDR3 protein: CASTVSGGPQETQYF. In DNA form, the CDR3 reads TGTGCCAGCACCGTTAGCGGGGGGCCTCAAGAGACCCAGTACTTC.

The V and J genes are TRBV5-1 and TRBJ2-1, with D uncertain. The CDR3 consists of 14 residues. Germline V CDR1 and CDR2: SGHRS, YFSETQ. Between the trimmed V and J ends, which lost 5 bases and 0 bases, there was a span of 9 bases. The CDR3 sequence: CASRLTSSYNEQFF. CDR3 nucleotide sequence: TGCGCCAGCAGGTTAACCAGCTCCTACAATGAGCAGTTCTTC.

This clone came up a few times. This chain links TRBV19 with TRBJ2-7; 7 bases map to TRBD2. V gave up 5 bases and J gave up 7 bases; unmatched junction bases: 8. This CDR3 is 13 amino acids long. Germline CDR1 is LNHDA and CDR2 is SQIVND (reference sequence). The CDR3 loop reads CASSVLLGGEQYV. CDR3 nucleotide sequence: TGTGCCAGTAGTGTCCTGCTGGGGGGGGAGCAGTACGTC.